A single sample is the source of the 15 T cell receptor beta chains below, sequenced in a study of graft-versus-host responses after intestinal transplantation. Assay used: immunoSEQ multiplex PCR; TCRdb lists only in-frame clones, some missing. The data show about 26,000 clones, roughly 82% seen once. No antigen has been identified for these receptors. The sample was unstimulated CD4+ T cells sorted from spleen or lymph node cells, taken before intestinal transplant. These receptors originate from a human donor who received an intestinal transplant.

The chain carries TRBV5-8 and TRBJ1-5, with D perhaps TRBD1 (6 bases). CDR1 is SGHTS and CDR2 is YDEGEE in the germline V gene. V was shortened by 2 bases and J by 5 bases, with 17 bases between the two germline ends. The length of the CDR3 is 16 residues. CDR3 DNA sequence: TGTGCCAGCAGCTTCCGGCAGGGGAATTGGGATCAGCCCCAGCATTTT. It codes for CASSFRQGNWDQPQHF.

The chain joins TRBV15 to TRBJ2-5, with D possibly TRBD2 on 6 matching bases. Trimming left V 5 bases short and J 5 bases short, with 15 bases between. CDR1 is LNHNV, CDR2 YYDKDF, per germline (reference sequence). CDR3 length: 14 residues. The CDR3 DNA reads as TGTGCCACCAGCGGTAACGGGGCGGGGGAGACCCAGTACTTC. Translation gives CATSGNGAGETQYF.

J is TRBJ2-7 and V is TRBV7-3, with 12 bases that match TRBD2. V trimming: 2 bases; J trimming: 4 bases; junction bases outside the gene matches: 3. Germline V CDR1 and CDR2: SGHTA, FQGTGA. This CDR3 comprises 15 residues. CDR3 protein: CASSLAGLAGYEQYF. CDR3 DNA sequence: TGTGCCAGCAGCTTAGCGGGACTAGCGGGTTACGAGCAGTACTTC.

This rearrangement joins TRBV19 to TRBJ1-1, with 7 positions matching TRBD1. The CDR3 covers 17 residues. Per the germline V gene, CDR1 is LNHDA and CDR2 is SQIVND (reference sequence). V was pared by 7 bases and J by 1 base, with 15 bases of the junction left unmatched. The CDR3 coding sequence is TGTGCCAGTACCCCCAACAGGGGAGAAGGTAGGAACACTGAAGCTTTCTTT. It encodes CASTPNRGEGRNTEAFF.

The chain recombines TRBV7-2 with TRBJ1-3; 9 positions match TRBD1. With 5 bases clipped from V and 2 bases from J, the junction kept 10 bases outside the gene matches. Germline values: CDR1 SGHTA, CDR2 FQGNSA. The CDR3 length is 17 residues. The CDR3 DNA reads TGTGCCAGCAGCCTAAGCTCCGGGACAGGGACTGGAAACACCATATATTTT. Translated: CASSLSSGTGTGNTIYF. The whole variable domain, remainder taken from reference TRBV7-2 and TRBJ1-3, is GAGVSQSPSNKVTEKGKDVELRCDPISGHTALYWYRQSLGQGLEFLIYFQGNSAPDKSGLPSDRFSAERTGGSVSTLTIQRTQQEDSAVYLCASSLSSGTGTGNTIYFGEGSWLTVV.

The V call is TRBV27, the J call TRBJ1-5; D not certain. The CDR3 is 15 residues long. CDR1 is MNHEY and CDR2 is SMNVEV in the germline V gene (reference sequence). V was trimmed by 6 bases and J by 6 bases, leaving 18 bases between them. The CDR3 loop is CASSKTGKRSQPQHF. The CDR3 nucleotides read TGTGCCAGCAGCAAAACCGGGAAGAGGAGTCAGCCCCAGCATTTT.

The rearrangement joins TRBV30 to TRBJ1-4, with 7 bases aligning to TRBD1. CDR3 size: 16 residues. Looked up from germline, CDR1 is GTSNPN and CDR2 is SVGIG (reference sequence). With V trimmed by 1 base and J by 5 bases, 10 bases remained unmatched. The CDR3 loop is CAWSATYRGQNEKLFF. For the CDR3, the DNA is TGTGCCTGGAGTGCAACCTACAGGGGCCAAAATGAAAAACTGTTTTTT.

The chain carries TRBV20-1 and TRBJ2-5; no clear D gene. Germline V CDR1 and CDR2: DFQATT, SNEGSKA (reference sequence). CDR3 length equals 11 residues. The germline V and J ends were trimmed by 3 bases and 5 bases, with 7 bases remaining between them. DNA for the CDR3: TGCAGTGCTAGCGTCCAGGAGACCCAGTACTTC. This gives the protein CSASVQETQYF.

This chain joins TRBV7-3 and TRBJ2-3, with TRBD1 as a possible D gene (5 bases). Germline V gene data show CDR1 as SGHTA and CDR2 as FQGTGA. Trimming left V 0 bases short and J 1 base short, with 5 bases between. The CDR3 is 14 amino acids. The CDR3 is CASSLTGGTDTQYF. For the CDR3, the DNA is TGTGCCAGCAGCTTAACAGGGGGCACAGATACGCAGTATTTT.

The CDR3 region has the DNA TGTGCCAGCAGTTTGTCAAAGGTTAACACTGAAGCTTTCTTT. Translating it yields CASSLSKVNTEAFF. The chain uses TRBV6-1 and TRBJ1-1; no definite D call. Looked up from germline, CDR1 is MNHNS and CDR2 is SASEGT. Trimming shortened V by 5 bases and J by 2 bases, and 12 bases separated the two germline ends. CDR3 length: 14 amino acids.

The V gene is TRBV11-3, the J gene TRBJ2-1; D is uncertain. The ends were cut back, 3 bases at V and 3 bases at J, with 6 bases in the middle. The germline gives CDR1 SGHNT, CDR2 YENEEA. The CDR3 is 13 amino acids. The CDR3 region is CASSLLGYNEQFF. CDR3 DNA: TGTGCCAGCAGCTTGTTAGGCTACAATGAGCAGTTCTTC.

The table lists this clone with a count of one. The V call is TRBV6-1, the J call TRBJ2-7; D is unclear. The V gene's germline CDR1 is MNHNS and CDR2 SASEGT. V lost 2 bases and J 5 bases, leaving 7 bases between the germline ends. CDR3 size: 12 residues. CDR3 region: CASSERRDEQYF. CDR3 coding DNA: TGTGCCAGCAGTGAAAGAAGGGACGAGCAGTACTTC.

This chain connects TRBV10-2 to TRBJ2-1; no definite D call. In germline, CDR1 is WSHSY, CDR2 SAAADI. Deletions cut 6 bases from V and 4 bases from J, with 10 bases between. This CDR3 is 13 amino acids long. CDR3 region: CASRPDDYNEQFF. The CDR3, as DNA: TGCGCCAGCAGGCCGGACGATTACAATGAGCAGTTCTTC.

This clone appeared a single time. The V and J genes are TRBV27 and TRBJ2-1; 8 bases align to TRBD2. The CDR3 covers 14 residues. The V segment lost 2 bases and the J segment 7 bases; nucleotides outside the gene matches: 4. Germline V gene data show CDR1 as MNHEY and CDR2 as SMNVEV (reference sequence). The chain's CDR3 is CASSLAGGFNEQFF. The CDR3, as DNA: TGTGCCAGCAGTTTAGCGGGAGGATTTAATGAGCAGTTCTTC.

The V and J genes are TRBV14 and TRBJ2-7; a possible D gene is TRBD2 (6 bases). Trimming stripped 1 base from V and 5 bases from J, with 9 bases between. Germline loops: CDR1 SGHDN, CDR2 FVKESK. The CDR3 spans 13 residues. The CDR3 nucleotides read TGTGCCAGCAGCCAAGTACTAGCCCACGAGCAGTACTTC. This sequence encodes CASSQVLAHEQYF.